The clone carrying this T cell receptor (beta chain) has just a few counts. No antigen is known for it. The CDR3 consists of 14 residues. V shed 3 bases and J shed 2 bases, with 11 bases lying between them. Germline values: CDR1 LGHNA, CDR2 YSLEER. This record comes from a study of CD8 T cells in ankylosing spondylitis. Study findings and constraints: Researchers report that disease-linked clones proved CD8+ and relatively rare in peripheral blood. Apparently characteristic of ankylosing spondylitis blood was a TCR beta motif (roughly 8 highly homologous variants).

Quantitative 5'-RACE with molecular barcodes was used to make the TCR beta libraries. From the 5' RACE reads, TCRdb called clonotypes with MiXCR, one entry per CDR3 protein. The sample includes fewer than 250,000 distinct CDR3 sequences, around 19% of them seen just once. This TCR was sampled from a male donor with ankylosing spondylitis. V usage is TRBV4-3 and J usage is TRBJ2-7, with D perhaps matching TRBD1 (5 bases). Material for sequencing was blood, either unsorted or a sorted T cell fraction (not recorded which). In DNA, the CDR3 is TGCGCCAGCAGCCATACCGACAGTCCCTACGAGCAGTACTTC. Translated: CASSHTDSPYEQYF.